These T cell receptor beta chains were read from a single sample in a study of blood T cell repertoires in COVID-19. The data were produced by immunoSEQ multiplex PCR, yet TCRdb's version contains in-frame clones alone and is incomplete. The sample records 150,000 to 200,000 clones, approximately 82% being singletons. Sequenced: peripheral blood. Receptors were obtained from a woman older than 75 with acute or convalescent COVID-19. CDR3s include the opening cysteine and the closing phenylalanine or tryptophan. The D gene is left open where the match is weak. Not all rows give a size; the values are once, few, many and, for expanded clones, a class.

V	size	J	D	CDR3	DNA
TRBV6-6	-	TRBJ2-3	TRBD2	CASISSGSDTQYF	TGTGCCAGCATCTCTAGCGGCTCAGATACGCAGTATTTT
TRBV29-1	-	TRBJ1-1	TRBD1	CSVTGGFWNTEAFF	TGCAGCGTTACAGGGGGCTTTTGGAACACTGAAGCTTTCTTT
TRBV18	-	TRBJ1-3	-	CASSTGSGNTIYF	TGTGCCAGTTCGACAGGCTCTGGAAACACCATATATTTT
TRBV5-4	once	TRBJ2-5	-	CASSLGTRGETQYF	TGTGCCAGCAGCCTCGGGACTCGCGGGGAGACCCAGTACTTC
TRBV28	-	TRBJ1-2	TRBD1	CASSLDRALDYTF	TGTGCCAGCAGCCTGGACAGGGCCCTAGACTACACCTTC
TRBV6-1	-	TRBJ2-3	TRBD2	CASSDPGTSGSRHTADTQYF	TGTGCCAGCAGTGATCCCGGGACTAGCGGGAGTCGCCACACTGCAGATACGCAGTATTTT
TRBV2	-	TRBJ1-5	TRBD1	CASSVGQGNQPQHF	TGTGCCAGCAGCGTGGGACAGGGAAATCAGCCCCAGCATTTT
TRBV12-3/TRBV12-4	-	TRBJ1-1	TRBD1	CASGQGGEAFF	TGTGCCTCGGGGCAGGGGGGTGAAGCTTTCTTT
TRBV10-3	-	TRBJ2-5	-	CAISAGQPLQETQYF	TGTGCCATCAGTGCAGGACAGCCTTTACAAGAGACCCAGTACTTC
TRBV6-5	-	TRBJ1-1	-	CASSRTVGWTEAFF	TGTGCCAGCAGTAGGACAGTGGGTTGGACTGAAGCTTTCTTT
TRBV5-1	-	TRBJ2-7	TRBD1	CASSATGQGAYEQYF	TGCGCCAGCAGCGCGACCGGACAGGGGGCCTACGAGCAGTACTTC
TRBV28	-	TRBJ2-7	TRBD1	CASSLTGPTYEQYF	TGTGCCAGCAGTTTGACAGGGCCCACCTACGAGCAGTACTTC
TRBV21-1	-	TRBJ1-4	-	CASRMRQRNEKLFF	TGTGCCAGCAGAATGAGACAGAGAAACGAAAAACTGTTTTTT
TRBV7-6	-	TRBJ1-2	-	CASSPSAGGNYGYTF	TGTGCCAGCAGCCCCTCGGCGGGAGGTAACTATGGCTACACCTTC
TRBV27	-	TRBJ2-1	-	CASSLERGSYNEQFF	TGTGCCAGCAGTTTAGAACGGGGCTCCTACAATGAGCAGTTCTTC
TRBV29-1	-	TRBJ1-1	-	CSVPFRGLNTEAFF	TGCAGCGTCCCTTTCAGGGGTTTGAACACTGAAGCTTTCTTT
TRBV5-6	-	TRBJ2-5	TRBD1	CASSTGQGWETQYF	TGTGCCAGCAGCACCGGACAGGGGTGGGAGACCCAGTACTTC
TRBV2	-	TRBJ2-1	TRBD2	CASSEVPGIAGVGEQFF	TGTGCCAGCAGTGAAGTCCCGGGTATAGCGGGGGTGGGTGAGCAGTTCTTC
TRBV7-8	-	TRBJ1-1	-	CASSLWSMNTEAFF	TGTGCCAGCAGCTTATGGAGCATGAACACTGAAGCTTTCTTT
TRBV7-9	-	TRBJ2-7	-	CASSFTGPYEQYF	TGTGCCAGCAGCTTTACAGGGCCCTACGAGCAGTACTTC
TRBV30	-	TRBJ2-7	-	CAWAPSARYEQYF	TGTGCCTGGGCCCCTAGCGCTCGTTACGAGCAGTACTTC
TRBV21-1	-	TRBJ2-5	-	CASSKGGSQETQYF	TGTGCCAGCAGCAAAGGGGGCTCCCAAGAGACCCAGTACTTC
TRBV27	-	TRBJ1-2	-	CASSWDYSGYGYTF	TGTGCCAGCAGTTGGGACTATTCAGGGTATGGCTACACCTTC
TRBV6-5	-	TRBJ1-1	-	CASSYTGNEAFF	TGTGCCAGCAGCTATACAGGGAATGAAGCTTTCTTT
TRBV7-9	once	TRBJ2-7	-	CASNLGDYEQYF	TGTGCCAGCAACCTAGGGGACTACGAGCAGTACTTC
TRBV18	-	TRBJ1-6	-	CASSPSTQNYNSPLHF	TGTGCCAGCTCACCAAGTACCCAGAACTATAATTCACCCCTCCACTTT
TRBV2	once	TRBJ2-1	-	CASSGGTSGTTYNEQFF	TGTGCCAGCAGTGGGGGGACTTCTGGGACCACTTACAATGAGCAGTTCTTC
TRBV5-1	-	TRBJ2-3	-	CASSLVGGIGDTQYF	TGCGCCAGCAGCTTGGTCGGGGGAATCGGAGATACGCAGTATTTT
TRBV6-2/TRBV6-3	-	TRBJ2-7	-	CASSRRIGNYEQYF	TGTGCCAGCAGCCGTCGAATCGGGAACTACGAGCAGTACTTC
TRBV5-4	-	TRBJ2-5	-	CASSRGETQYF	TGTGCCAGCAGCCGGGGAGAGACCCAGTACTTC
TRBV2	-	TRBJ2-3	-	CATTPERADTQYF	TGTGCCACTACCCCCGAGAGGGCAGATACGCAGTATTTT
TRBV19	-	TRBJ2-1	-	CASNGGTYNEQFF	TGTGCCAGTAACGGCGGTACCTACAATGAGCAGTTCTTC
TRBV4-3	once	TRBJ2-7	TRBD2	CASSQVASGSYEQYF	TGCGCCAGCAGCCAAGTTGCCAGCGGGAGTTACGAGCAGTACTTC
TRBV29-1	-	TRBJ1-1	TRBD1	CSVERDRQMNTEAFF	TGCAGCGTTGAAAGGGACAGACAAATGAACACTGAAGCTTTCTTT
TRBV14	-	TRBJ1-2	TRBD1	CASSLLTGKENYGYTF	TGTGCCAGCAGCCTTCTGACAGGGAAGGAGAACTATGGCTACACCTTC
TRBV5-1	-	TRBJ2-1	TRBD1	CASSPGTGALNEQFF	TGCGCCAGCAGCCCCGGGACAGGGGCCCTCAATGAGCAGTTCTTC
TRBV21-1	-	TRBJ2-5	-	CASSTLGGSDREETQYF	TGTGCCAGCAGCACCCTCGGAGGGTCGGACAGGGAGGAGACCCAGTACTTC
TRBV30	-	TRBJ2-3	-	CAWNPGVSRTDTQYF	TGTGCCTGGAATCCGGGGGTGTCCCGCACAGATACGCAGTATTTT
TRBV18	-	TRBJ2-7	-	CASSPSIPDSPYEQYF	TGTGCCAGCTCACCCTCAATCCCCGACAGCCCCTACGAGCAGTACTTC
TRBV11-2	-	TRBJ2-6	-	CASSSHSGANVLTF	TGTGCCAGCAGCTCCCACTCGGGGGCCAACGTCCTGACTTTC
TRBV11-3	-	TRBJ2-1	TRBD2	CASSARTSGSNEQFF	TGTGCCAGCAGCGCACGGACTAGCGGGAGTAATGAGCAGTTCTTC
TRBV15	few	TRBJ1-5	TRBD1	CATSTGRLGQGNQPQHF	TGTGCCACCAGCACAGGTCGCTTAGGACAGGGCAATCAGCCCCAGCATTTT
TRBV5-1	once	TRBJ1-3	-	CASSPGVLSGNTIYF	TGCGCCAGCAGCCCCGGGGTTCTCTCTGGAAACACCATATATTTT